This T cell receptor (beta chain) was identified during a study of early stage breast cancer tumors. Details on this clone: Antigen specificity is unknown.

V was clipped by 4 bases and J by 6 bases; unmatched bases: 6. The CDR3 length is 14 residues. Germline V CDR1 and CDR2: KGHSY, FQNENV. Sequencing was performed with immunoSEQ multiplex PCR; in TCRdb, only in-frame clones are kept and a portion is missing. The sample consists of 25,000 to 35,000 clones, about 80% of them appearing once. Findings and caveats of the study: Tumors had approximately 2.5-fold higher T cell density than normal breast. Tumor and normal breast were distinguished via blood comparison in about 90% of the 16 patients.

The V gene is TRBV16, the J gene TRBJ1-2; 9 bases are shared with TRBD1. The receptor comes from a person aged 60 to 70 with breast cancer. The specimen sequenced was blood. The CDR3 coding sequence is TGTGCCAGCAGCCCCACCACAGGGGGCGATGGCTACACCTTC. Amino acids: CASSPTTGGDGYTF.